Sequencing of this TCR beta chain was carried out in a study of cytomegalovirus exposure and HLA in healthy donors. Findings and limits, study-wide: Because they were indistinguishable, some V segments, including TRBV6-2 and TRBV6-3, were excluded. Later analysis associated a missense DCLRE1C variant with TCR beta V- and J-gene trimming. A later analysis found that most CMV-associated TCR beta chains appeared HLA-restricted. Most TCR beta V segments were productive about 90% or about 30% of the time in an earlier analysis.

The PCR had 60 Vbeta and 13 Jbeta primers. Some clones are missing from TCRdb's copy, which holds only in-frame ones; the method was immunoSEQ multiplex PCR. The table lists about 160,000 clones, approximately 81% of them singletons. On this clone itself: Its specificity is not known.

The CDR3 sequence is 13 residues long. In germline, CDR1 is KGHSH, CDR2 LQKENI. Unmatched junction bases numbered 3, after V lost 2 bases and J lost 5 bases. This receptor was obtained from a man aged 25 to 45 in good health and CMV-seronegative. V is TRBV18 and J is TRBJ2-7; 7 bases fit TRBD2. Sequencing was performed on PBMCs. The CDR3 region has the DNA TGTGCCAGCTCACCAACTAGCGTTAACGAGCAGTACTTC. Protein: CASSPTSVNEQYF.